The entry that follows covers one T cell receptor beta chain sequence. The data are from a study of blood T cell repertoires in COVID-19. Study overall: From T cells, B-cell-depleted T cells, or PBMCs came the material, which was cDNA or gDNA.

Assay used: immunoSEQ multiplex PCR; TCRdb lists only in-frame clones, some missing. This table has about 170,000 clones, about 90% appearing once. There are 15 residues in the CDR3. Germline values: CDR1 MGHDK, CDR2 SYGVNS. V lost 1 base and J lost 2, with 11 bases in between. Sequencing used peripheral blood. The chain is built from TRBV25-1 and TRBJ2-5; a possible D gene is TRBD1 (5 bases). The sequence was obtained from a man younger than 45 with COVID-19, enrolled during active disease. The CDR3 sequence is CASSELGAAQETQYF. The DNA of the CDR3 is TGTGCCAGCAGTGAATTAGGGGCCGCTCAAGAGACCCAGTACTTC.